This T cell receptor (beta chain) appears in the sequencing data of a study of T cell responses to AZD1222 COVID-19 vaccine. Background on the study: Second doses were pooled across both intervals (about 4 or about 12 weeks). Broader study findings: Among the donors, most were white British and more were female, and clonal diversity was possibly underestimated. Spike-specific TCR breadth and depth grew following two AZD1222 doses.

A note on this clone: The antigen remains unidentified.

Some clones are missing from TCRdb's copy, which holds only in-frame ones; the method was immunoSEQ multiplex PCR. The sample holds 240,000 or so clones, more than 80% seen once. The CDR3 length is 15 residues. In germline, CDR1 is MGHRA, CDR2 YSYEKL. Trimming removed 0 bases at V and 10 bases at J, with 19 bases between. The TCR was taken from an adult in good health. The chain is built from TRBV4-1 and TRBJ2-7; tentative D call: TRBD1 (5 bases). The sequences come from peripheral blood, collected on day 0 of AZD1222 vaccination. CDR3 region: CASSQDLSRVGVQYF. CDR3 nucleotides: TGCGCCAGCAGCCAAGATCTTTCCAGGGTCGGCGTTCAGTACTTC.